One sample yielded the 8 T cell receptor beta chains listed below, sequenced in a study of T cells after yellow fever vaccination. MiXCR was run by TCRdb on the 5' RACE reads, yielding one entry per CDR3 protein. The sample records about 370,000 distinct CDR3 sequences, around a tenth being singletons. Sequenced material: PBMCs, taken on the day of the first yellow fever vaccination. The receptors come from a man aged 18 to 30 who received the YFV17D yellow fever vaccine.

The CDR3 protein is CASSQYPSSGEQYF. As DNA, the CDR3 is TGTGCCAGCAGCCAATACCCCTCTAGCGGCGAGCAGTACTTC. The chain recombines TRBV3-1 with TRBJ2-7; 7 bases line up with TRBD2. There are 14 residues in the CDR3. V dropped 2 bases and J dropped 6; count of bases not matched to a gene: 7. Germline V gives CDR1 LGHDT, CDR2 YNNKEL (reference sequence).

This clonotype was picked up many times. The chain recombines TRBV5-1 with TRBJ2-1, with TRBD2 identical over 7 bases. CDR1 and CDR2 from the germline V gene are SGHRS and YFSETQ. After removal of 3 bases from V and 4 bases from J, the junction contained 7 bases not matched to a gene. The CDR3 sequence is 15 residues long. The CDR3: CASSYGGKVYNEQFF. The CDR3 bases are TGCGCCAGCAGCTACGGGGGGAAGGTTTACAATGAGCAGTTCTTC.

The chain has TRBV6-2 or TRBV6-3 and TRBJ2-4; 12 bases map to TRBD2. This CDR3 has 17 residues. The ends lost 2 bases at V and 6 bases at J; junction bases unmatched: 8. CDR1 and CDR2 from the germline V gene are MNHEY and SVGEGT. CDR3 sequence (DNA): TGTGCCAGCAGTTACCCAACTAGCGGGGGGACCGGAAACATTCAGTACTTC. Its translation is CASSYPTSGGTGNIQYF.

The rearrangement uses TRBV10-3 and TRBJ1-5; D might be TRBD1 (5 bases). Germline V gene sequence: CDR1 ENHRY, CDR2 SYGVKD. V was clipped by 8 bases and J by 2 bases, with 16 bases between them. There are 15 residues in the CDR3. The CDR3 region has the DNA TGTGCCATCGGGGGGATCCGGGACCGCAATCAGCCCCAGCATTTT. This encodes CAIGGIRDRNQPQHF.

This clonotype has a handful of counts. The chain couples TRBV5-6 to TRBJ1-1, with 11 bases fitting TRBD1. CDR3 size: 15 residues. CDR1 SGHDT and CDR2 YYEEEE come from the germline V gene. With V trimmed by 4 bases and J by 7 bases, 9 bases remained unmatched. The CDR3 is CASSLQTGTGGEAFF. DNA for the CDR3: TGTGCCAGCAGCCTTCAAACCGGGACAGGGGGTGAAGCTTTCTTT. Together with reference TRBV5-6 and TRBJ1-1, the CDR3 gives the full variable domain: DAGVTQSPTHLIKTRGQQVTLRCSPKSGHDTVSWYQQALGQGPQFIFQYYEEEERQRGNFPDRFSGHQFPNYSSELNVNALLLGDSALYLCASSLQTGTGGEAFFGQGTRLTVV.

This clonotype was observed a few times. The rearrangement links TRBV4-2 to TRBJ2-2, with D perhaps matching TRBD1 (6 bases). In germline, CDR1 is LGHNA, CDR2 YNFKEQ. V was shortened by 7 bases and J by 6 bases, with 18 bases between the two germline ends. The CDR3 consists of 15 residues. The CDR3, as DNA: TGTGCCAGCACCCCAGGCAGGGGTACTTCCGGGGAGCTGTTTTTT. Translating it yields CASTPGRGTSGELFF.

This clonotype was observed a handful of times. This chain links TRBV20-1 with TRBJ1-2; D is unresolved. Per the germline V gene, CDR1 is DFQATT and CDR2 is SNEGSKA (reference sequence). The CDR3 has 11 amino acids. The CDR3 protein is CSVTRIEGYTF. Here the CDR3 DNA reads TGCAGCGTCACACGGATCGAGGGCTACACCTTC.

This clonotype was seen a few times. This sequence joins TRBV7-9 and TRBJ2-7, with a tentative D call TRBD2 (7 bases). The ends were cut back, 5 bases at V and 4 bases at J, with 18 bases in the middle. CDR1 SEHNR and CDR2 FQNEAQ come from the germline V gene (reference sequence). The CDR3 has 15 amino acids. The CDR3 here is CASSTDKGGTYEQYV. In DNA form, the CDR3 reads TGTGCCAGCAGCACGGACAAGGGAGGGACATACGAGCAGTACGTC.